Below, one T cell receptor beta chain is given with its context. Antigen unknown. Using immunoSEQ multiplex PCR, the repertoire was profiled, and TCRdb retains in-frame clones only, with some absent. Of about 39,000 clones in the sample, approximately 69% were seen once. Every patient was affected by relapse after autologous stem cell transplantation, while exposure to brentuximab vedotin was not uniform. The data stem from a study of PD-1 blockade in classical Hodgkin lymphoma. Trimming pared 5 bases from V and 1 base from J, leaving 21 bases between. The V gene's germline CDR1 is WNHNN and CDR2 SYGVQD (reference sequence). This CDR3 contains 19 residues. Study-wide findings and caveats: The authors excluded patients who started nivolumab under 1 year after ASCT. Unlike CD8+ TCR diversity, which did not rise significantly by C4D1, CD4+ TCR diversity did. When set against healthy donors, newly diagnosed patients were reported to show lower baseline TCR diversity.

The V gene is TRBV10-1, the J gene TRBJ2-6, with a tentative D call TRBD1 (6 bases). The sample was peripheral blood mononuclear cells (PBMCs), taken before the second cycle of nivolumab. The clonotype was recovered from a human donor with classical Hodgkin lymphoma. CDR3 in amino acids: CASSSDSPPPRSGANVLTF. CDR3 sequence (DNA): TGCGCCAGCAGTTCGGACAGTCCCCCTCCCAGGTCTGGGGCCAACGTCCTGACTTTC.